Included here is one T cell receptor (beta chain) sequence, with context. The antigen it recognizes is unknown. Base qualities are not recorded, but no much larger clone differs from it by a single base. The collaborating institutions used their own protocols to collect whole blood in K2EDTA tubes. Collaborator samples were shipped for TCRbeta analysis as frozen whole blood, isolated PBMCs, or DNA extracted from either sample type. TCRbeta CDR3 regions were amplified from genomic DNA by means of the immunoSEQ Assay, a bias-controlled multiplex PCR. Regarding the original processing steps: Within the assay, amplification of reference gene primers was used to estimate how many nucleated cells each sample contained. Sequence reads were collapsed and filtered to measure the absolute abundance of every unique TCRbeta CDR3 rearrangement. For each sample, productive Simpson clonality was calculated as the square root of Simpson's diversity index across productive rearrangements. TCRdb carries this immuneACCESS record with in-frame sequences only. Its versions omit some clonotypes, under half of them owing to an unresolved V gene in the studies checked, with the rest unexplained. V and J calls and clone size are copied from that table; D and trimming were computed from the DNA. This sample gives roughly 73,000 clones in total; around nine tenths of them show up just once. The ten largest clones add up to less than 3% of the sample.

This sample stems from a study of blood T cell repertoires in COVID-19 (dated by TCRdb to 2020 to 2022). Regarding the study in general: The collaborator samples originated in the United States, Italy and Spain and spanned the acute and convalescent phases of COVID-19. The material from the prospective study consisted of cDNA or gDNA derived from T cells, B-cell-depleted T cells, or PBMCs. Subjects who had been exposed to COVID-19, were actively infected with it, or had recovered from it provided the deeply sampled blood TCRbeta repertoires that made up the dataset. The repertoires were released in a freely available public database meant as a resource for research on the immune response to SARS-CoV-2. Samples were obtained from the ongoing ImmuneRACE study (first 160 participants) and from about 1,300 subjects provided by 6 global collaborators. The sample metadata nearly always contained a de-identified subject ID, COVID-19 status, age in years and sex. Where available, HLA class I and class II types were obtained from metadata supplied by the sample provider rather than from assay-based typing.

On the study overall, not on this receptor specifically: The amount of clinical and demographic metadata varied by source and participant and was provided uncurated.

Unmatched junction bases come to 4, with V trimmed by 5 bases and J by 6 bases. The CDR3 goes from the cysteine to the phenylalanine over 14 residues. The only DNA kept is the CDR3, 42 bases in frame from the first base. Via the germline V gene (reference sequence), CDR1 is GTSNPN and CDR2 SVGIG. This TCR was recovered from a man aged 65 to 85 with active or convalescent COVID-19. The chain uses TRBV30 and TRBJ1-6; 10 nucleotides in the junction match TRBD1. Sequencing input: peripheral blood. The DNA is TGTGCCTGGGGGGACAGGGGACGTAATTCACCCCTCCACTTT. Its translation reads: CAWGDRGRNSPLHF.